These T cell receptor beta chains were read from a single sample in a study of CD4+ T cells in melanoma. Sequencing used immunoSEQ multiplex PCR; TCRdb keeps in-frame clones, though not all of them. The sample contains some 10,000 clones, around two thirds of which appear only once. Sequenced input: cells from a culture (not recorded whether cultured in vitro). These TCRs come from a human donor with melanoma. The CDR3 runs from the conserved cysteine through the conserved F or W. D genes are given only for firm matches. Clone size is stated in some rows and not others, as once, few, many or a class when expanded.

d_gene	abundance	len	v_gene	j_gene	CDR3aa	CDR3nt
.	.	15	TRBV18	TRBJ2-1	CASSPYLGRTNEQFF	TGTGCCAGCTCACCATACCTGGGTCGGACGAATGAGCAGTTCTTC
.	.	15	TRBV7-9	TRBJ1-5	CASSLGDTGNQPQHF	TGTGCCAGCAGCTTAGGGGACACAGGCAATCAGCCCCAGCATTTT
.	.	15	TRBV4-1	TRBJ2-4	CASSLISLAKNIQYF	TGCGCCAGCAGCCTTATCAGTCTAGCCAAAAACATTCAGTACTTC
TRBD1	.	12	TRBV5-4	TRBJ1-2	CASSRGTGDPTF	TGTGCCAGCAGCCGGGGGACAGGGGACCCCACCTTC
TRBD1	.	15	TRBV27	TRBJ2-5	CASSSGDREQETQYF	TGTGCCAGCAGTTCCGGTGACAGGGAACAAGAGACCCAGTACTTC
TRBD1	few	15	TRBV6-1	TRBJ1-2	CASSVAGTGVYGYTF	TGTGCCAGCAGTGTTGCCGGGACAGGGGTCTATGGCTACACCTTC
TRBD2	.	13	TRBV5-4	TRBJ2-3	CASNGRGGDTQYF	TGTGCCAGCAATGGGAGGGGCGGAGATACGCAGTATTTT
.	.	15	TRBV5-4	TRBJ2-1	CASSLGVASSNEQFF	TGTGCCAGCAGCTTGGGGGTCGCTAGTTCGAATGAGCAGTTCTTC
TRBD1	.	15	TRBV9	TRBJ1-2	CASSARPGQDYGYTF	TGTGCCAGCAGCGCCCGACCGGGACAGGACTATGGCTACACCTTC
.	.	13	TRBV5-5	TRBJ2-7	CASSATEGYEQYF	TGTGCCAGCAGCGCTACAGAGGGCTACGAGCAGTACTTC
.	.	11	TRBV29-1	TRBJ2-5	CSVVLQETQYF	TGCAGCGTTGTCCTACAAGAGACCCAGTACTTC
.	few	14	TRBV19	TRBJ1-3	CASSPVGAGNTIYF	TGTGCCAGTAGTCCCGTCGGTGCCGGAAACACCATATATTTT
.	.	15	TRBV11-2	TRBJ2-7	CASSLDPLASYEQYF	TGTGCCAGCAGCTTAGACCCTCTAGCGTCCTACGAGCAGTACTTC
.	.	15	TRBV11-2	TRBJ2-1	CASSLDFQGTYEQFF	TGTGCCAGCAGCTTAGATTTCCAGGGTACGTATGAGCAGTTCTTC